The 24 T cell receptor beta chains given below trace back to one sample, sequenced in a study of blood T cell repertoires in COVID-19. TCRdb's copy holds only in-frame clones and misses some; the assay was immunoSEQ multiplex PCR. Here the sample spans about 170,000 clones, roughly 93% being singletons. Sequencing input: peripheral blood. Receptor source: a man between 18 and 29 years old with COVID-19, enrolled during active disease.

V is TRBV6-6 and J is TRBJ2-7; maybe TRBD1 (6 bases). Germline V lookup: CDR1 MNHNY, CDR2 SVGAGI (reference sequence). The CDR3 length is 13 residues. V lost 9 bases and J 2 bases, leaving 14 bases between the germline ends. The CDR3 spells CASTPGTTYEQYF. CDR3 in DNA: TGTGCCAGTACCCCCGGGACAACCTACGAGCAGTACTTC.

The chain carries TRBV27 and TRBJ2-2; 10 bases fit TRBD2. The CDR3 runs 15 residues. V dropped 6 bases and J dropped 1; count of bases not matched to a gene: 2. Germline V CDR1 and CDR2: MNHEY, SMNVEV (reference sequence). DNA of the CDR3: TGTGCCAGCAGGCGGACTAGCGGGAACACCGGGGAGCTGTTTTTT. Translation: CASRRTSGNTGELFF.

This chain uses TRBV5-4 with TRBJ2-2; unclear D gene. The germline V and J ends were trimmed by 1 base and 7 bases, with 11 bases remaining between them. Germline V gene sequence: CDR1 SGHNT, CDR2 YYREEE (reference sequence). This CDR3 region has 14 residues. DNA for the CDR3: TGTGCCAGCAGCTTGATGTCTATCGACGGGGAGCTGTTTTTT. Encoded protein: CASSLMSIDGELFF.

This chain uses TRBV18 with TRBJ1-2; D call uncertain. The V gene's germline CDR1 is KGHSH and CDR2 LQKENI. Trimming pared 4 bases from V and 5 bases from J, leaving 8 bases between. The CDR3 loop spans 12 amino acids. CDR3 sequence reads: CASSLPGYGYTF. The DNA for the CDR3 is TGTGCCAGCTCACTCCCGGGGTATGGCTACACCTTC.

The chain employs TRBV28 and TRBJ2-7; 11 bases line up with TRBD2. V shed 2 bases and J 3 bases; nucleotides not matched to a gene: 9. Looked up from germline, CDR1 is MDHEN and CDR2 is SYDVKM. The CDR3 length is 17 residues. CDR3 nucleotides: TGTGCCAGCAGTTTAAATCCCACTAGCGGGAGTTTCTACGAGCAGTACTTC. This encodes CASSLNPTSGSFYEQYF.

V gene TRBV5-6 combines with J gene TRBJ2-1, with TRBD2 matching 11 bases. Per germline, CDR1 SGHDT and CDR2 YYEEEE. With V trimmed by 0 bases and J by 0 bases, 8 bases remained unmatched. This CDR3 contains 19 residues. The CDR3 sequence: CASSLEGLAVGGSYNEQFF. The CDR3 DNA follows: TGTGCCAGCAGCTTGGAGGGACTAGCGGTAGGGGGCTCCTACAATGAGCAGTTCTTC.

The rearrangement joins TRBV28 to TRBJ2-3; TRBD2 is a possible D gene (6 bases). The CDR3 loop spans 13 amino acids. Germline V gene sequence: CDR1 MDHEN, CDR2 SYDVKM. Trimming took 5 bases from V and 5 from J, leaving 11 bases between them. The CDR3 here is CASSPAGGDTQYF. CDR3 coding DNA: TGTGCCAGCAGTCCTGCCGGGGGAGATACGCAGTATTTT.

A single count supports this clone. V gene TRBV6-5 combines with J gene TRBJ2-7, with TRBD1 as a possible D gene (7 bases). This CDR3 has 13 amino acids. Trimming left V 7 bases short and J 7 bases short, with 17 bases between. The V gene's germline CDR1 is MNHEY and CDR2 SVGAGI. In DNA, the CDR3 is TGTGCCAGCACCTCCGGAGGGGGCCGAGAGCAGTACTTC. Its translation is CASTSGGGREQYF.

The chain joins TRBV7-3 to TRBJ2-5, with D possibly TRBD2 on 6 matching bases. CDR3 size: 13 residues. V lost 2 bases to trimming and J lost 5 bases, with 9 bases between them. Germline V gene lookup returns CDR1 SGHTA and CDR2 FQGTGA. The CDR3 sequence: CASSLGGEETQYF. The DNA of the CDR3 is TGTGCCAGCAGCTTAGGAGGGGAGGAGACCCAGTACTTC.

The genes are TRBV6-5 and TRBJ2-2, with TRBD1 identical over 9 bases. The CDR3 is 15 residues long. V lost 5 bases to trimming and J lost 1 base; unmatched junction nucleotides: 2. CDR1 is MNHEY, CDR2 SVGAGI, per germline. CDR3: CASSRGQGNTGELFF. The CDR3 region has the DNA TGTGCCAGCAGTAGGGGACAGGGGAACACCGGGGAGCTGTTTTTT.

This chain's CDR3 is CASGGHVSNQPQHF. The CDR3 DNA sequence: TGTGCCAGCGGAGGGCATGTGAGCAATCAGCCCCAGCATTTT. The J gene is TRBJ1-5, the V gene TRBV2, with D hard to call. The CDR3 runs 14 residues. Germline assignment: CDR1 SNHLY and CDR2 FYNNEI. V lost 8 bases and J lost 1, with 12 bases in between.

About this clone itself: Other DNA sequences in this specimen translate into the identical CDR3. The rearrangement uses TRBV5-4 and TRBJ2-7; perhaps TRBD1 as D (6 bases). The CDR3 runs to 13 residues. Germline V gene sequence: CDR1 SGHNT, CDR2 YYREEE (reference sequence). V lost 5 bases to trimming and J lost 2 bases, with 11 bases between them. The CDR3 is CASSSDRPYEQYF. Written as DNA, the CDR3 is TGTGCCAGCAGTTCCGACAGGCCCTACGAGCAGTACTTC.

The rearrangement joins TRBV27 to TRBJ1-2; D gene ambiguous. In germline, CDR1 is MNHEY, CDR2 SMNVEV (reference sequence). V was shortened by 3 bases and J by 11 bases, with 16 bases between the two germline ends. CDR3 length: 13 residues. The CDR3 coding sequence is TGTGCCAGCAGTTTTTTGGCGGCGTCGGGGTACACCTTC. Translated: CASSFLAASGYTF.

The V gene is TRBV7-2, the J gene TRBJ2-1; 7 positions agree with TRBD1. The CDR3 extends over 15 amino acids. J gave up 2 bases and V 5 bases, and 6 bases lay outside the gene matches. Germline assignment: CDR1 SGHTA and CDR2 FQGNSA. The CDR3 region has the DNA TGTGCCAGCAGCATCTCGACAGGGACCTACAATGAGCAGTTCTTC. Translating gives CASSISTGTYNEQFF.

Comments on this clone: Because the CDR3's place on the DNA is in doubt, the DNA is left out and the CDR3 is given as listed by TCRdb. The chain employs TRBV28 and TRBJ2-2; the DNA was not used to check the table's D call, TRBD2. Germline V gene data show CDR1 as MDHEN and CDR2 as SYDVKM. The CDR3 comprises 18 residues, both ends counted. Here the CDR3 reads CASSLLRFGRRNTGELFF.

CDR3 residues: CASSPRGGIDTEAFF. DNA for the CDR3: TGTGCCAGCAGCCCCCGGGGGGGGATAGACACTGAAGCTTTCTTT. The genes are TRBV11-2 and TRBJ1-1, with D possibly being TRBD1 (5 bases). Germline CDR1 is SGHAT and CDR2 is FQNNGV. The V end was cut by 5 bases, the J end by 3 bases, with 16 bases between. The CDR3 is 15 residues long.

The rearrangement links TRBV7-6 to TRBJ2-3; D may be TRBD2 (6 bases). The CDR3 has 15 residues. Germline CDR1 and CDR2: SGHVS and FNYEAQ. The ends were cut back, 1 base at V and 2 bases at J, with 10 bases in the middle. The CDR3 sequence is CASSLGGGNTDTQYF. Here the CDR3 DNA reads TGTGCCAGCAGCTTAGGGGGCGGGAACACAGATACGCAGTATTTT. The full variable domain, with the rest looked up from reference TRBV7-6 and TRBJ2-3, is GAGVSQSPRYKVTKRGQDVALRCDPISGHVSLYWYRQALGQGPEFLTYFNYEAQQDKSGLPNDRFSAERPEGSISTLTIQRTEQRDSAMYRCASSLGGGNTDTQYFGPGTRLTVL.

A few counts support this clone. V is TRBV7-9 and J is TRBJ2-1; D is possibly TRBD2 (5 bases). Deletions cut 0 bases from V and 8 bases from J, with 5 bases between. CDR1 and CDR2 from the germline V gene are SEHNR and FQNEAQ (reference sequence). The CDR3 is 12 residues long. CDR3 sequence: CASSLASDEQFF. The CDR3 DNA follows: TGTGCCAGCAGCTTAGCTAGCGATGAGCAGTTCTTC.

The chain recombines TRBV7-8 with TRBJ1-2; the D is unclear. Germline assignment: CDR1 SGHVS and CDR2 FQNEAQ. V lost 0 bases and J 4 bases, leaving 12 bases between the germline ends. This CDR3 is built from 15 residues. CDR3 nucleotides: TGTGCCAGCAGCTTAGCATCGTCAGGAATCTATGGCTACACCTTC. Encoded protein: CASSLASSGIYGYTF. Looking up the rest from reference TRBV7-8 and TRBJ1-2 gives the full variable domain: GAGVSQSPRYKVAKRGQDVALRCDPISGHVSLFWYQQALGQGPEFLTYFQNEAQLDKSGLPSDRFFAERPEGSVSTLKIQRTQQEDSAVYLCASSLASSGIYGYTFGSGTRLTVV.

The chain combines TRBV27 with TRBJ1-1; possibly TRBD1 for D (5 bases). CDR3 length equals 14 residues. Deletions cut 3 bases from V and 1 base from J, with 9 bases between. Germline V gives CDR1 MNHEY, CDR2 SMNVEV (reference sequence). The CDR3 region is CASSFFRGNTEAFF. Here the CDR3 DNA reads TGTGCCAGCAGTTTTTTTAGGGGGAACACTGAAGCTTTCTTT.

V is TRBV28 and J is TRBJ1-1; TRBD1 matches 9 bases. V lost 2 bases, J lost 10 bases, and 14 bases stayed unmatched. CDR3 size: 16 residues. The germline gives CDR1 MDHEN, CDR2 SYDVKM. This CDR3 reads CASSLALSGTGTAAFF. The CDR3 DNA follows: TGTGCCAGCAGTTTAGCCCTCTCCGGGACAGGGACAGCAGCTTTCTTT.

The chain has TRBV5-1 and TRBJ2-7; 8 bases align to TRBD2. Trimming took 2 bases from V and 3 from J; bases not matched to a gene: 10. CDR3 length: 16 residues. Germline assignment: CDR1 SGHRS and CDR2 YFSETQ. Here the CDR3 DNA reads TGCGCCAGCAGCTTTTCACTCGGACTAGCTATCTACGAGCAGTACTTC. Translated, it gives CASSFSLGLAIYEQYF.

The chain is built from TRBV12-5 and TRBJ1-1, with 7 bases that match TRBD1. The CDR3 has 14 amino acids. From germline, CDR1 is LGHNT and CDR2 FRNRAP. V gave up 4 bases and J gave up 4 bases; unmatched junction bases: 6. The CDR3 coding sequence is TGTGCTAGTGGTTCGACAGGGACAGCCACTGAAGCTTTCTTT. Its translation is CASGSTGTATEAFF.

The chain joins TRBV27 to TRBJ1-6; D is uncertain. Germline V gene sequence: CDR1 MNHEY, CDR2 SMNVEV (reference sequence). This CDR3 has 12 residues. V lost 6 bases to trimming and J lost 7 bases, with 7 bases between them. In DNA form, the CDR3 reads TGTGCCAGCAGGATACAGAATTCACCCCTCCACTTT. This sequence encodes CASRIQNSPLHF.